One and the same sample provided the 19 T cell receptor beta chains below, sequenced in a study of blood T cell repertoires in COVID-19. Profiled with immunoSEQ multiplex PCR; TCRdb holds only in-frame clones, not every one. In the table there are more than 200,000 clones, 85% to 90% of which are singletons. Source material: PBMCs or T cells enriched from blood (not recorded which). The receptors were sampled from a man aged 35-49 years who had recovered from COVID-19.

V is TRBV6-2 or TRBV6-3 and J is TRBJ2-2; 7 bases are a match to TRBD1. V lost 2 bases, J lost 6 bases, and 6 bases stayed unmatched. CDR3 size: 15 residues. Germline V gives CDR1 MNHEY, CDR2 SVGEGT. CDR3 DNA sequence: TGTGCCAGCAGTTACAGGGGGCGAGGGCCCGGGGAGCTGTTTTTT. This sequence encodes CASSYRGRGPGELFF.

The genes are TRBV12-5 and TRBJ2-2, with 12 bases identical to TRBD2. V lost 6 bases, J lost 4 bases, and 3 bases stayed unmatched. CDR1 and CDR2 (germline): LGHNT, FRNRAP. The length of the CDR3 is 15 residues. The CDR3 spells CASGETSGSTGELFF. As DNA, the CDR3 is TGTGCTAGTGGAGAGACTAGCGGGAGCACCGGGGAGCTGTTTTTT.

The V gene is TRBV2, the J gene TRBJ2-7; 9 bases align to TRBD2. J gave up 2 bases and V 6 bases, and 17 bases lay outside the gene matches. This CDR3 has 18 amino acids. CDR1 SNHLY and CDR2 FYNNEI come from the germline V gene. The CDR3: CASSYEASGMGRAYEQYF. The CDR3 DNA is TGTGCCAGCAGCTACGAGGCTAGCGGGATGGGCAGAGCCTACGAGCAGTACTTC.

The chain employs TRBV11-1 and TRBJ2-5, with D unresolved. Trimming cost V 5 bases and J 4 bases, with 20 bases left between them. The CDR3 is 16 residues long. CDR1 is SGHAT and CDR2 is FQDESV in the germline V gene (reference sequence). The DNA of the CDR3 is TGTGCCAGCAGCCAGCGTGATCGGGTTTTAGTAGAGACCCAGTACTTC. Its protein product is CASSQRDRVLVETQYF.

The chain employs TRBV9 and TRBJ1-4, with unresolved D. Looked up from germline, CDR1 is SGDLS and CDR2 is YYNGEE. The CDR3 spans 16 residues. V lost 0 bases and J lost 7, with 16 bases in between. CDR3 coding DNA: TGTGCCAGCAGCGTAGGTGACACCGCGGGAGCTGAAAAACTGTTTTTT. It translates to CASSVGDTAGAEKLFF.

The rearrangement links TRBV5-8 to TRBJ2-1, with a possible D match to TRBD2 (5 bases). The V gene's germline CDR1 is SGHTS and CDR2 YDEGEE. This CDR3 spans 15 amino acids. The V gene lost 0 bases and the J gene lost 8 bases, with 15 bases spanning the gap. CDR3 protein: CASSLGYSDLDEQFF. The DNA for the CDR3 is TGTGCCAGCAGCTTGGGATATTCGGACTTGGATGAGCAGTTCTTC.

This clone was seen a few times. The V and J genes are TRBV5-1 and TRBJ1-1; D not resolved. The CDR3 extends over 16 amino acids. The germline gives CDR1 SGHRS, CDR2 YFSETQ. The V end lost 0 bases, the J end lost 0 bases, and 12 bases lay between the germline ends. CDR3 sequence (DNA): TGCGCCAGCAGCTTGGGAAGCGGGGTAGTGAACACTGAAGCTTTCTTT. It specifies CASSLGSGVVNTEAFF.

The chain uses TRBV5-8 and TRBJ1-6, with 7 bases lining up with TRBD1. The CDR3 covers 13 residues. The V and J ends lost 6 bases and 7 bases, in that order; junction bases with no gene match: 4. The V gene's germline CDR1 is SGHTS and CDR2 YDEGEE. CDR3 sequence: CASTGQLNSPLHF. DNA for the CDR3: TGTGCCAGCACGGGACAGCTAAATTCACCCCTCCACTTT.

V gene TRBV3-1 (or the pseudogene TRBV3-2) combines with J gene TRBJ2-5; 13 positions agree with TRBD2. With 2 bases clipped from V and 3 bases from J, the junction kept 9 bases outside the gene matches. This CDR3 is 18 amino acids long. The V gene's germline CDR1 is LGHDT and CDR2 YNNKEL (reference sequence). DNA of the CDR3: TGTGCCAGCAGCCAACCTTACTCGGGACTAGCGGGGAAAGAGACCCAGTACTTC. Its translation: CASSQPYSGLAGKETQYF.

The rearrangement joins TRBV3-1 (or the pseudogene TRBV3-2) to TRBJ2-3; 10 bases map to TRBD2. CDR1 is LGHDT, CDR2 YNNKEL, per germline (reference sequence). The length of the CDR3 is 14 residues. Trimming at V came to 4 bases and at J to 3 bases, leaving 1 base not matched to a gene. The DNA for the CDR3 is TGTGCCAGCAGCCGGACTAGCGGAACAGATACGCAGTATTTT. Its protein product is CASSRTSGTDTQYF.

This chain connects TRBV3-1 (or the pseudogene TRBV3-2) to TRBJ1-6; 8 bases match TRBD1. Germline V gives CDR1 LGHDT, CDR2 YNNKEL (reference sequence). This CDR3 spans 16 amino acids. Trimming removed 3 bases from V and 6 bases from J; junction bases left unmatched: 7. CDR3 region: CASSQASGGSNSPLHF. The CDR3 DNA reads TGTGCCAGCAGCCAGGCCTCAGGGGGCAGTAATTCACCCCTCCACTTT.

The chain joins TRBV6-2 or TRBV6-3 to TRBJ2-7; tentative D call: TRBD2 (5 bases). The CDR3 is made up of 16 amino acids. Germline CDR1 reads MNHEY; CDR2 reads SVGEGT. Trimming pared 0 bases from V and 2 bases from J, leaving 14 bases between. The CDR3 loop reads CASSYSPAGGTYEQYF. In DNA, the CDR3 is TGTGCCAGCAGTTACTCCCCGGCAGGAGGCACCTACGAGCAGTACTTC.

This clone was seen more than once but under ten times. The sample holds other DNA sequences that translate to the same CDR3. This chain links TRBV28 with TRBJ2-7; 10 bases are shared with TRBD2. The germline V gene has CDR1 MDHEN and CDR2 SYDVKM. The trim removed 2 bases at V and 4 bases at J, leaving 5 bases unmatched. The length of the CDR3 is 15 residues. The CDR3 loop reads CASSLVAGGPYEQYF. CDR3 bases: TGTGCCAGCAGTTTAGTAGCGGGGGGCCCATACGAGCAGTACTTC. Filled out from reference TRBV28 and TRBJ2-7, the complete variable domain reads DVKVTQSSRYLVKRTGEKVFLECVQDMDHENMFWYRQDPGLGLRLIYFSYDVKMKEKGDIPEGYSVSREKKERFSLILESASTNQTSMYLCASSLVAGGPYEQYFGPGTRLTVT.

The chain links TRBV7-2 to TRBJ1-2; the D gene is possibly TRBD1 (5 bases). The V and J ends lost 5 bases and 4 bases respectively, with 17 bases between them. Germline V CDR1 and CDR2: SGHTA, FQGNSA. This CDR3 has 15 amino acids. CDR3 DNA: TGTGCCAGCAGCCCTGGGGCGGGGATAGCCTATGGCTACACCTTC. Residues: CASSPGAGIAYGYTF. Filled out from reference TRBV7-2 and TRBJ1-2, the complete variable domain reads GAGVSQSPSNKVTEKGKDVELRCDPISGHTALYWYRQSLGQGLEFLIYFQGNSAPDKSGLPSDRFSAERTGGSVSTLTIQRTQQEDSAVYLCASSPGAGIAYGYTFGSGTRLTVV.

This chain connects TRBV2 to TRBJ2-1, with D uncertain. Germline V gene data show CDR1 as SNHLY and CDR2 as FYNNEI. The V and J ends lost 6 bases and 6 bases respectively, with 18 bases between them. The CDR3 extends over 15 amino acids. The CDR3 loop is CASRSRLKTFNEQFF. The CDR3 bases are TGTGCCAGCAGGTCTCGACTGAAGACCTTCAATGAGCAGTTCTTC.

The V and J genes are TRBV1 and TRBJ2-1; TRBD2 is the table's D call, not checked against the DNA. TRBV1 is noted as a pseudogene. The CDR3 length is 11 residues. DNA for the CDR3: TGCACGGGAGGGGATTTACTTGAGCAGTTCTTC. This sequence encodes CTGGDLLEQFF.

DNA of the CDR3: TGTGCCAGCGGCGGGGAAACCGGGACTAGCCGCCTGGAGCAGTACTTC. Protein: CASGGETGTSRLEQYF. This sequence joins TRBV7-9 and TRBJ2-7; 9 positions agree with TRBD2. The germline V gene encodes CDR1 SEHNR and CDR2 FQNEAQ (reference sequence). With V trimmed by 8 bases and J by 7 bases, 18 bases remained unmatched. CDR3 length: 16 amino acids.

In DNA form, the CDR3 reads TGTGCCAGCAGGCCCTACGGGGGGGGCCTCGGAGATACGCAGTATTTT. This translates into CASRPYGGGLGDTQYF. The chain combines TRBV27 with TRBJ2-3; TRBD2 matches 8 bases. After removal of 6 bases from V and 5 bases from J, the junction contained 13 bases not matched to a gene. The germline V gene encodes CDR1 MNHEY and CDR2 SMNVEV (reference sequence). The CDR3 contains 16 residues.

The chain joins TRBV11-3 to TRBJ2-1, with 9 positions matching TRBD2. With 8 bases clipped from V and 10 bases from J, the junction kept 6 bases outside the gene matches. The CDR3 spans 12 residues. Per the germline V gene, CDR1 is SGHNT and CDR2 is YENEEA. This chain's CDR3 is CASGGGRGEQFF. DNA for the CDR3: TGTGCCAGCGGAGGCGGGAGGGGAGAGCAGTTCTTC.